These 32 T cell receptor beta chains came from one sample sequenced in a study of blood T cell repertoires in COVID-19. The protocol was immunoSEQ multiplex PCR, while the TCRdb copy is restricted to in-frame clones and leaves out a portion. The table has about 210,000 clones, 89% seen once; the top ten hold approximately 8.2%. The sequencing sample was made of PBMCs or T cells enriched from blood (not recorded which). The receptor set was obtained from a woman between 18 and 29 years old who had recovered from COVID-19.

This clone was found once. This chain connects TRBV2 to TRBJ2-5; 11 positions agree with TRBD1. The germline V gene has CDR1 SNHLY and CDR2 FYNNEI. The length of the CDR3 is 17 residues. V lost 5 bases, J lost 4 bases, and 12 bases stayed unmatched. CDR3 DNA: TGTGCCAGCAGTATGTTGGGACAGGGGGTGCTGACAGAGACCCAGTACTTC. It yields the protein CASSMLGQGVLTETQYF.

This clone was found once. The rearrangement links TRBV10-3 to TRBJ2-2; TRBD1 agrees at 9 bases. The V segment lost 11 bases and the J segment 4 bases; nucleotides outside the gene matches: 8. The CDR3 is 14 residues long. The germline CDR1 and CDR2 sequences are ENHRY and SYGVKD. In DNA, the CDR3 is TGTGCCGCGAAAATGACAGGGGGCACCGGGGAGCTGTTTTTT. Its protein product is CAAKMTGGTGELFF.

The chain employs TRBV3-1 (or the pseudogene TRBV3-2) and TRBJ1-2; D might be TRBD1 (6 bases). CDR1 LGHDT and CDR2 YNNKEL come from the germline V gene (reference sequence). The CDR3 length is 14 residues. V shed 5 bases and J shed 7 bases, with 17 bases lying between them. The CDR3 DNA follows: TGTGCCAGCAGCTCCGACAGGTCCCCCGTTGGCTACACCTTC. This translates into CASSSDRSPVGYTF.

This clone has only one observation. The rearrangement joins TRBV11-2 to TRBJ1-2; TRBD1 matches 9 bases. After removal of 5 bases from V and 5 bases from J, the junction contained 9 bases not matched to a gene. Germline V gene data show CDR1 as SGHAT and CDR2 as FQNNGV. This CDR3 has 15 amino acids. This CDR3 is CASSLSPDRGYGYTF. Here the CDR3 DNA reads TGTGCCAGCAGCCTCTCGCCTGACAGGGGGTATGGCTACACCTTC.

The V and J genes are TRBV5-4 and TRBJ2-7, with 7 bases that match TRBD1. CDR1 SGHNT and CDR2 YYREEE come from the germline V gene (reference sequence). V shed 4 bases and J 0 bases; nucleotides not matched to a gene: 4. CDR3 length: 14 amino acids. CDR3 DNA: TGTGCCAGCAGCACTGGGGACAGCTCCTACGAGCAGTACTTC. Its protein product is CASSTGDSSYEQYF.

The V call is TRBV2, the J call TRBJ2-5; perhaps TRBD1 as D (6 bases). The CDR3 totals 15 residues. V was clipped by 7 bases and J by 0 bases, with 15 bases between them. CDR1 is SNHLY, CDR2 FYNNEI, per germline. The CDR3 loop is CASTQGRGYQETQYF. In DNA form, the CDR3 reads TGTGCCAGCACCCAGGGAAGGGGGTACCAAGAGACCCAGTACTTC.

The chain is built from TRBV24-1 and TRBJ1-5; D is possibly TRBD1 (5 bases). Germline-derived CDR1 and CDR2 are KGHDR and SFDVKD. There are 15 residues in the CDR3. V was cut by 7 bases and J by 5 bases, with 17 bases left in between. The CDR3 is CATSRGGDRDQPQHF. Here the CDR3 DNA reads TGTGCCACCAGCCGGGGGGGGGATCGCGATCAGCCCCAGCATTTT.

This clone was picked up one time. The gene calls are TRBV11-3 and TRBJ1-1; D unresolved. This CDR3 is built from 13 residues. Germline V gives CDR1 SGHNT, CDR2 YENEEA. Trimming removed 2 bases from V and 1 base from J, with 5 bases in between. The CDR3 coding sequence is TGTGCCAGCAGCTTATCAGAGAACACTGAAGCTTTCTTT. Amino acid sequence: CASSLSENTEAFF.

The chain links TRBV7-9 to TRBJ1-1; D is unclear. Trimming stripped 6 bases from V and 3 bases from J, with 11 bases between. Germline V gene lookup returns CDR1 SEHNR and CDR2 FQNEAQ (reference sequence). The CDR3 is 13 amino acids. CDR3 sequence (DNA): TGTGCCAGCAGGAAATCCGGGGACACTGAAGCTTTCTTT. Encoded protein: CASRKSGDTEAFF.

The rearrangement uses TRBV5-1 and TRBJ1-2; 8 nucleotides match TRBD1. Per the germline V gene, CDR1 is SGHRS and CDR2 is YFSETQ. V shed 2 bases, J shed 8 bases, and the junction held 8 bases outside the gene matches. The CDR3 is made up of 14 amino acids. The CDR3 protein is CASSLAGGADGYTF. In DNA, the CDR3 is TGCGCCAGCAGCTTAGCAGGGGGCGCGGACGGCTACACCTTC.

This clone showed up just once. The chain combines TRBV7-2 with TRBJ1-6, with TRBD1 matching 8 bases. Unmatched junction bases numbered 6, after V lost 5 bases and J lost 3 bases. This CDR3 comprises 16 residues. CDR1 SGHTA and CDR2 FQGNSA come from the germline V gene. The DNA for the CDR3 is TGTGCCAGCAGCCTTCGACAGGGGAGCTATAATTCACCCCTCCACTTT. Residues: CASSLRQGSYNSPLHF.

This CDR3 reads CASSLYEASSYNSPLHF. The CDR3, as DNA: TGTGCCAGCAGTTTATATGAAGCTTCCTCCTATAATTCACCCCTCCACTTT. V and J are TRBV28 and TRBJ1-6; D gene uncertain. CDR1 MDHEN and CDR2 SYDVKM come from the germline V gene. The CDR3 covers 17 residues. V shed 1 base and J shed 0 bases, with 10 bases lying between them.

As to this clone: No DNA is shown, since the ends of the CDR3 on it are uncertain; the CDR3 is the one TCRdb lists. CDR3 loop: CASSFSGGRTPGSCFF. This chain joins TRBV5-1 and TRBJ2-2; the DNA was not compared with TRBD2, the D call given in the table. Germline CDR1 is SGHRS and CDR2 is YFSETQ. The CDR3 is 16 residues long, ends included.

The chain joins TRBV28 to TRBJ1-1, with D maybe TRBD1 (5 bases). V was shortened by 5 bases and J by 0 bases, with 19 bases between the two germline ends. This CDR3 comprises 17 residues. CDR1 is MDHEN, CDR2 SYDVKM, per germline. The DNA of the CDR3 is TGTGCCAGCAGTAATCTATGGCGGGGGGAAATGAACACTGAAGCTTTCTTT. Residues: CASSNLWRGEMNTEAFF. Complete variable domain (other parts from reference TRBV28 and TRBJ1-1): DVKVTQSSRYLVKRTGEKVFLECVQDMDHENMFWYRQDPGLGLRLIYFSYDVKMKEKGDIPEGYSVSREKKERFSLILESASTNQTSMYLCASSNLWRGEMNTEAFFGQGTRLTVV.

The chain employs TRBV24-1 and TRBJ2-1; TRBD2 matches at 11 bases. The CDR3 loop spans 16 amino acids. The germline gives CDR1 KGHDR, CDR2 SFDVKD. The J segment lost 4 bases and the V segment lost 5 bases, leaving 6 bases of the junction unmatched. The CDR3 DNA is TGTGCCACCAGTGCTGACACTAGCGGGGGTTACAATGAGCAGTTCTTC. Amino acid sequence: CATSADTSGGYNEQFF.

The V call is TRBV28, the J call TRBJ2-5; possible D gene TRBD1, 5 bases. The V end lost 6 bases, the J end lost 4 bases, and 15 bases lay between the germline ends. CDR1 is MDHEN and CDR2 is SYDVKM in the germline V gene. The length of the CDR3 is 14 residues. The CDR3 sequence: CASRGEGKGETQYF. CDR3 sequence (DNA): TGTGCCAGCAGAGGGGAAGGGAAGGGAGAGACCCAGTACTTC.

CDR3 coding DNA: TGTGCCAGCAGCTTAGCGGGACAGGGGAACTACAATGAGCAGTTCTTC. This codes for CASSLAGQGNYNEQFF. This sequence joins TRBV13 and TRBJ2-1, with 10 bases identical to TRBD1. V dropped 1 base and J dropped 3; count of bases not matched to a gene: 3. Germline lookup yields CDR1 PRHDT and CDR2 FYEKMQ (reference sequence). The CDR3 is 16 amino acids.

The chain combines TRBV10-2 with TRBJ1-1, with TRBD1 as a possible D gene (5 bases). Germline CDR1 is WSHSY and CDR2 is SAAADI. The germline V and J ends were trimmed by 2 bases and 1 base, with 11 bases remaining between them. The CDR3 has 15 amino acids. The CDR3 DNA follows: TGCGCCAGCAGTGAGGCAGGGTTTACGAACACTGAAGCTTTCTTT. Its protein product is CASSEAGFTNTEAFF.

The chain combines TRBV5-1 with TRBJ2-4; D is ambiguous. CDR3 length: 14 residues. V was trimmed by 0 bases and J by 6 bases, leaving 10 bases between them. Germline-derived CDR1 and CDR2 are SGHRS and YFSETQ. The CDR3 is CASSLAQAPNIQYF. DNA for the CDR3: TGCGCCAGCAGCTTGGCCCAGGCCCCAAACATTCAGTACTTC.

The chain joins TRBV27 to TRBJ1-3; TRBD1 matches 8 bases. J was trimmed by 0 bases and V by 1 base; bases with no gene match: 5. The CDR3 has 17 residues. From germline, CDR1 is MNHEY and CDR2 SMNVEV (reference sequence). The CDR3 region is CASSLWGDRSSGNTIYF. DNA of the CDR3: TGTGCCAGCAGTTTATGGGGGGACAGGAGCTCTGGAAACACCATATATTTT.

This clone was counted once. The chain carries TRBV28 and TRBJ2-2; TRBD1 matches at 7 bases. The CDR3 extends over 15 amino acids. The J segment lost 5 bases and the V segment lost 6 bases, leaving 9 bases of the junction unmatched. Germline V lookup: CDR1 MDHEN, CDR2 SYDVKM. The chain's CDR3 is CASRKGGGYTGELFF. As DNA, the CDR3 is TGTGCCAGCAGGAAAGGGGGCGGATATACCGGGGAGCTGTTTTTT.

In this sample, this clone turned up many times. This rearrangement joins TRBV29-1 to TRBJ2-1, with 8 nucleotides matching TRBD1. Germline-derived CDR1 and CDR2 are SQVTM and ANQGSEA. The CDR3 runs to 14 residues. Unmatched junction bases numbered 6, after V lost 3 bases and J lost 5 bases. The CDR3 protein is CSVDWDRQHNEQFF. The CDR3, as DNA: TGCAGCGTTGATTGGGACAGGCAACACAATGAGCAGTTCTTC.

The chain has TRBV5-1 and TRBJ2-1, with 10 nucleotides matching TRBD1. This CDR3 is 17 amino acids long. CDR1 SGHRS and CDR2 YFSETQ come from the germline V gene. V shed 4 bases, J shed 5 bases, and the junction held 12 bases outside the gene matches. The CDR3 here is CASSPGDRGMSDNEQFF. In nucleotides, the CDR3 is TGCGCCAGCAGCCCGGGGGACAGGGGTATGAGCGACAATGAGCAGTTCTTC.

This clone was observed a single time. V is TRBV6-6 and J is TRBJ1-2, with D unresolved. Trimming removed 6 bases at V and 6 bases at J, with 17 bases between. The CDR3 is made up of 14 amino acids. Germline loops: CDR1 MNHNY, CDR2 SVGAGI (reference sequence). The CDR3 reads CASSSGQSGNGYTF. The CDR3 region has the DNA TGTGCCAGCAGCTCGGGTCAGAGCGGGAATGGCTACACCTTC.

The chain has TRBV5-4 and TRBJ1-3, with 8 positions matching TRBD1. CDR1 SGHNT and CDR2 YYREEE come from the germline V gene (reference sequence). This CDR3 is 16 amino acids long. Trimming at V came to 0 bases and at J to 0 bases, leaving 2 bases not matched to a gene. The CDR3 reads CASSLGDRSSGNTIYF. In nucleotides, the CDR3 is TGTGCCAGCAGCTTGGGGGACAGGAGCTCTGGAAACACCATATATTTT.

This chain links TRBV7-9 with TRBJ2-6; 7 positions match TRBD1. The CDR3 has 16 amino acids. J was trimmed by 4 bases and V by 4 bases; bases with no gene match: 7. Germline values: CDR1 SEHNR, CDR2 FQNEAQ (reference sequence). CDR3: CASSSRGTVGANVLTF. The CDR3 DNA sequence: TGTGCCAGCAGCTCACGAGGGACAGTGGGGGCCAACGTCCTGACTTTC. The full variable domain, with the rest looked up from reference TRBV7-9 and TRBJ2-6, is DTGVSQNPRHKITKRGQNVTFRCDPISEHNRLYWYRQTLGQGPEFLTYFQNEAQLEKSRLLSDRFSAERPKGSFSTLEIQRTEQGDSAMYLCASSSRGTVGANVLTFGAGSRLTVL.

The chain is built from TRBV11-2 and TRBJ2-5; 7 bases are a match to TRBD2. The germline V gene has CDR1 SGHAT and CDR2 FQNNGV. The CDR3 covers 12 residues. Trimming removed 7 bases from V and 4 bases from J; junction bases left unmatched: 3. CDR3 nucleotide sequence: TGTGCCAGCACTCGGGAGGTAGAGACCCAGTACTTC. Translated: CASTREVETQYF.

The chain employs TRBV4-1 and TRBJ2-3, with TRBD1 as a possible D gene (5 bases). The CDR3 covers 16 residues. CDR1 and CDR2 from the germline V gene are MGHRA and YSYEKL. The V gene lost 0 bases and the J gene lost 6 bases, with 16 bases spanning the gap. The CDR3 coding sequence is TGCGCCAGCAGCCAAGAGATTGTGGGGCTAGAGGATACGCAGTATTTT. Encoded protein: CASSQEIVGLEDTQYF.

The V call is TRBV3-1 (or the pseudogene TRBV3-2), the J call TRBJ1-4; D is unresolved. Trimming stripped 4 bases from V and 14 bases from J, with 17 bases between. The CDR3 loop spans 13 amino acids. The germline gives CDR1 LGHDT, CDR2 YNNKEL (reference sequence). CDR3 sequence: CASSPMRAQILFF. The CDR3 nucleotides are TGTGCCAGCAGCCCCATGAGGGCGCAAATCCTGTTTTTT.

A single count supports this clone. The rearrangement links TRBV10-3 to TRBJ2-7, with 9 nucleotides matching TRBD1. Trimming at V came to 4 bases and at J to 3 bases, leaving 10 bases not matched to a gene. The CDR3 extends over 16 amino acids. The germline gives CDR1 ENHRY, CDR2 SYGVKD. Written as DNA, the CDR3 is TGTGCCATCAGTGTCACAGGGGGCTTTAGGATCTACGAGCAGTACTTC. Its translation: CAISVTGGFRIYEQYF.

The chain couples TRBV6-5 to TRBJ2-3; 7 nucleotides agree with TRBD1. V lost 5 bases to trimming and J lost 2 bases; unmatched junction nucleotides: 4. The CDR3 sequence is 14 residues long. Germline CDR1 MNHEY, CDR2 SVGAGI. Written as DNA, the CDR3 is TGTGCCAGCAGTCCGGGACAGACCACAGATACGCAGTATTTT. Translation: CASSPGQTTDTQYF.

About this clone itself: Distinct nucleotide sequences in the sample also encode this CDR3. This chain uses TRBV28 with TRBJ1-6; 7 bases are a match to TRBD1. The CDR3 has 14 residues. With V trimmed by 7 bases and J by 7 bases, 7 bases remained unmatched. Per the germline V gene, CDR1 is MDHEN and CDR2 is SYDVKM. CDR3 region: CASKTGTENSPLHF. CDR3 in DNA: TGTGCCAGCAAGACCGGGACAGAGAATTCACCCCTCCACTTT.